Shown below are 3 T cell receptor beta chains from a single sample sequenced in a study of CD8+ T cells in alopecia areata. Sequencing templates came from extracted RNA that was reverse transcribed into cDNA. TCRdb keeps only in-frame clones here, not all; method: immunoSEQ multiplex PCR. The table lists roughly 75,000 clones, roughly three fifths of them singletons. The material sequenced was CD8+ T cells sorted from blood, taken at week 0. Receptors were obtained from a human donor with alopecia areata.

The table lists this clone with a few counts. This chain uses TRBV27 with TRBJ2-3; unclear D gene. This CDR3 has 11 amino acids. Per the germline V gene, CDR1 is MNHEY and CDR2 is SMNVEV (reference sequence). V was clipped by 6 bases and J by 2 bases, with 3 bases between them. CDR3 sequence reads: CASSHTDTQYF. CDR3 nucleotides: TGTGCCAGCAGCCACACAGATACGCAGTATTTT.

V and J are TRBV28 and TRBJ2-5; possible D gene TRBD1, 6 bases. Per the germline V gene, CDR1 is MDHEN and CDR2 is SYDVKM. The CDR3 length is 16 residues. Trimming took 3 bases from V and 4 from J, leaving 18 bases between them. The CDR3 DNA reads TGTGCCAGCAGTTTCCCTCGTCGAGGGGGACCAGAGACCCAGTACTTC. This encodes CASSFPRRGGPETQYF.

This clone appeared a few times. The V and J genes are TRBV5-1 and TRBJ2-7; possibly TRBD2 for D (6 bases). Between the trimmed V and J ends, which lost 5 bases and 2 bases, there was a span of 11 bases. In germline, CDR1 is SGHRS, CDR2 YFSETQ. The CDR3 is 13 amino acids. The CDR3 sequence: CASRSGSPYEQYF. DNA of the CDR3: TGCGCCAGCAGGTCCGGGAGCCCCTACGAGCAGTACTTC.